A single sample gave rise to the 2 T cell receptor beta chains below, sequenced in a study of glioma-infiltrating T cells. TCR alpha and beta CDR3 regions were amplified from RNA using iRepertoire nested multiplex PCR. One entry per CDR3 protein results from TCRdb running MiXCR on the multiplex PCR reads. The data hold about 93,000 distinct CDR3 sequences, with 35% to 50% observed a single time. The sample taken for sequencing was glioma tissue, nonneoplastic brain tissue, or PBMCs (not recorded which). All receptors derive from a human donor with low-grade glioma or glioblastoma, undergoing nonglioma brain surgery, or in good health (not recorded which).

There are many counts of this clonotype. The V and J genes are TRBV24-1 and TRBJ2-1; TRBD2 matches at 7 bases. There are 14 residues in the CDR3. The germline V gene encodes CDR1 KGHDR and CDR2 SFDVKD. V was pared by 4 bases and J by 6 bases, with 5 bases of the junction left unmatched. The CDR3 spells CATSDGGSINEQFF. The CDR3 bases are TGTGCCACCAGTGACGGCGGGAGCATCAATGAGCAGTTCTTC.

The gene calls are TRBV20-1 and TRBJ1-1, with a weak D call TRBD1 (5 bases). The germline V and J ends were trimmed by 1 base and 1 base, with 19 bases remaining between them. The CDR3 has 17 residues. Germline V gene sequence: CDR1 DFQATT, CDR2 SNEGSKA (reference sequence). Written as DNA, the CDR3 is TGCAGTGCTAGAGGTCCGGAGACAAGGGGCCCGAACACTGAAGCTTTCTTT. Translating it yields CSARGPETRGPNTEAFF.